The clone carrying this T cell receptor beta chain appeared once. Its antigen is undetermined. The CDR3 totals 14 residues. The V segment lost 6 bases and the J segment 3 bases; nucleotides outside the gene matches: 1. Germline values: CDR1 ENHRY, CDR2 SYGVKD. The data were obtained in a study of cytomegalovirus exposure and HLA in healthy donors. Findings and caveats of the study: Most of the TCR beta V segments (in an earlier analysis) were productive either about 87% or about 30% of the time. Other equally common chains were less clonally expanded than HLA-associated TCR beta chains, a later analysis showed. Several top significant clusters appeared, in a later analysis, to be linked to common viral pathogens.

With 60 Vbeta and 13 Jbeta primers, the PCR was carried out. The data were produced by immunoSEQ multiplex PCR, yet TCRdb's version contains in-frame clones alone and is incomplete. The sample has about 140,000 clones, roughly 65% seen once. The specimen sequenced was PBMCs. The chain carries TRBV10-3 and TRBJ2-1; TRBD1 matches at 11 bases. The clonotype originates from a man aged 60-69 years in good health and CMV-seronegative. This chain's CDR3 is CAIRGTGGYNEQFF. DNA for the CDR3: TGTGCCATCAGGGGGACAGGGGGCTACAATGAGCAGTTCTTC.